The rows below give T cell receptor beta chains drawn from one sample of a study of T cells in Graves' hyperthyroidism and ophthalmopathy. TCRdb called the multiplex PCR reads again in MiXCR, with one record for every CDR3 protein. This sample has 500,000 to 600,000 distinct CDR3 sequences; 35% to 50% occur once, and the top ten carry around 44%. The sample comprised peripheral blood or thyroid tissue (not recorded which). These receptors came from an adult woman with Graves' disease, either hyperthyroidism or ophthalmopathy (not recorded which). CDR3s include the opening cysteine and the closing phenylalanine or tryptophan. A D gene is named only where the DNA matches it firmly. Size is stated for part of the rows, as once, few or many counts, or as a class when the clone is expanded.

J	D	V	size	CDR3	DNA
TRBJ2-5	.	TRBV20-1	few	CSAHYSYQETQYF	TGCAGTGCGCATTACAGTTATCAAGAGACCCAGTACTTC
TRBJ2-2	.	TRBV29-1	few	CSVAVRHGELFF	TGCAGCGTTGCGGTCAGACACGGGGAGCTGTTTTTT
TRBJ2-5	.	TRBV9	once	CASSAGAVLYQETQYF	TGTGCCAGCAGCGCCGGGGCGGTCTTGTACCAAGAGACCCAGTACTTC
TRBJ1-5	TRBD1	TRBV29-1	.	CSATTGIVNQPQHF	TGCAGCGCCACGACAGGGATCGTGAATCAGCCCCAGCATTTT
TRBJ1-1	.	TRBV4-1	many	CASSHLAGQGGTEAFF	TGCGCCAGCAGCCACCTGGCGGGTCAAGGGGGCACTGAAGCTTTCTTT
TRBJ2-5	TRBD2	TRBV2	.	CASRGLAGGGRETQYF	TGTGCCAGCCGGGGACTAGCGGGAGGTGGGCGGGAGACCCAGTACTTC
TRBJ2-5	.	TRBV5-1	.	CASRLLWTSETQYF	TGCGCCAGCAGGCTCCTTTGGACAAGTGAGACCCAGTACTTC
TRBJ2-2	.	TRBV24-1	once	CATSAWKNTGELFF	TGTGCCACCAGTGCGTGGAAGAACACCGGGGAGCTGTTTTTT
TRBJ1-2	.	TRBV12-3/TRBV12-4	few	CASSSALIANYGYTF	TGTGCCAGCAGTTCGGCCTTGATAGCTAACTATGGCTACACCTTC
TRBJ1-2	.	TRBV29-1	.	CSVTGAGVGYTF	TGCAGCGTTACCGGGGCAGGGGTTGGCTACACCTTC
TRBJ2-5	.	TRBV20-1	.	CSARGPSQETQYF	TGCAGTGCTAGGGGACCCTCCCAAGAGACCCAGTACTTC
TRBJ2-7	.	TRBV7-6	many	CASSLAAGHNYEQYF	TGTGCCAGCAGCTTAGCCGCGGGACATAACTACGAGCAGTACTTC
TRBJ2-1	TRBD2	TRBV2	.	CASSKAGTRNEQFF	TGTGCCAGCAGCAAAGCCGGGACTAGGAATGAGCAGTTCTTC
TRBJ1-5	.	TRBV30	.	CAWSVRARGQPQHF	TGTGCCTGGAGTGTACGGGCCCGTGGACAGCCCCAGCATTTT
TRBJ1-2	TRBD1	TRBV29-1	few	CSVQTAQGAPEVDGYTF	TGCAGCGTCCAAACCGCACAGGGGGCCCCCGAGGTTGATGGCTACACCTTC
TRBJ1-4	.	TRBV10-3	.	CAISHGRNEKLFF	TGTGCCATCAGCCATGGACGGAATGAAAAACTGTTTTTT
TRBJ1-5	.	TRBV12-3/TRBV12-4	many	CASSFDGGNQPQHF	TGTGCCAGCAGTTTCGACGGTGGCAATCAGCCCCAGCATTTT
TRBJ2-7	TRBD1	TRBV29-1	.	CSARAGTGGEQYF	TGCAGCGCAAGAGCCGGGACAGGGGGCGAGCAGTACTTC
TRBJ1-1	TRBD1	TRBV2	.	CASVPGGTEAFF	TGTGCTAGCGTCCCAGGGGGCACTGAAGCTTTCTTT
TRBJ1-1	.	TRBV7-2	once	CASSSRGGSTEAFF	TGTGCTAGCAGCTCCCGCGGGGGCAGCACTGAAGCTTTCTTT
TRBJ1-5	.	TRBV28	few	CASSSPQPIGRGNQPQHF	TGTGCCAGCAGTTCCCCGCAGCCCATCGGACGTGGCAATCAGCCCCAGCATTTT
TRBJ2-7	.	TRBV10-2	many	CASSTGYHEQYF	TGCGCCAGCAGTACAGGGTACCACGAGCAGTACTTC
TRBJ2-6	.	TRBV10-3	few	CAISDSVSGANVLTF	TGTGCCATCAGTGATTCCGTCTCTGGGGCCAACGTCCTGACTTTC
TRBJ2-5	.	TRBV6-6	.	CASSYARGQETQYF	TGTGCCAGCAGTTACGCCCGGGGGCAGGAGACCCAGTACTTC
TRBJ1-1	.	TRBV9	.	CASSVPGNTEAFF	TGTGCCAGCAGCGTACCAGGGAACACTGAAGCTTTCTTT
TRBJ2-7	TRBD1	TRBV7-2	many	CASSVDRGQGGDEQYF	TGTGCCAGCAGCGTCGATCGGGGACAGGGAGGGGACGAGCAGTACTTC
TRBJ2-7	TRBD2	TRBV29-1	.	CSAGGTVYEQYF	TGCAGTGCGGGGGGGACAGTGTACGAGCAGTACTTC
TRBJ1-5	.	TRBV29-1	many	CSVETGVPNQPQHF	TGCAGCGTAGAGACAGGAGTCCCGAATCAGCCCCAGCATTTT
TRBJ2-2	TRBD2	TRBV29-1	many	CSVRSGRINTGELFF	TGCAGCGTACGCAGCGGGAGAATTAACACCGGGGAGCTGTTTTTT
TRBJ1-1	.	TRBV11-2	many	CASSLGRKNTEAFF	TGTGCCAGCAGCTTAGGCAGAAAGAACACTGAAGCTTTCTTT
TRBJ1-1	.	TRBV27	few	CASSSRQGRNTEAFF	TGTGCCAGCAGTTCAAGACAAGGCCGGAACACTGAAGCTTTCTTT
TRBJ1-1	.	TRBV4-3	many	CASSQEVGLAAFF	TGCGCCAGCAGCCAAGAGGTGGGACTCGCGGCTTTCTTT
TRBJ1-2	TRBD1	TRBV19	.	CASSTGQGWNGYTF	TGTGCCAGTAGTACCGGACAGGGGTGGAATGGCTACACCTTC